This TCR beta chain originates from a study of blood T cell repertoires in COVID-19. Assay used: immunoSEQ multiplex PCR; TCRdb lists only in-frame clones, some missing. Here the sample spans about 130,000 clones, around 76% being singletons. V gave up 7 bases and J gave up 1 base, with 11 bases separating them. Germline values: CDR1 SNHLY, CDR2 FYNNEI. This CDR3 is 14 amino acids long. Sequenced input: peripheral blood. This TCR was sampled from a human donor in a cohort sampled during active COVID-19. The V call is TRBV2, the J call TRBJ2-4; unclear D gene. The CDR3 nucleotides read TGTGCCAGCAAAGTCGGAGTGGCCAAAAACATTCAGTACTTC. Translated: CASKVGVAKNIQYF.